This T cell receptor beta chain was profiled in a study of blood T cell repertoires in COVID-19. The overall study: In each case, the material was cDNA or gDNA derived from T cells, B-cell-depleted T cells, or PBMCs.

Per the original methods: From reference gene primer amplification, estimates of nucleated cell counts were derived. The protocol was immunoSEQ multiplex PCR, while the TCRdb copy is restricted to in-frame clones and leaves out a portion. For V, J and clone size, that table is used; D and trimming come from the DNA. The repertoire consists of around 180,000 clones, with over 65% occurring once and the leading ten covering around a sixth. In Seattle, patients joined the study during active infection and were tracked longitudinally. The origin of this receptor is a person aged 65-85 years with COVID-19, enrolled during active disease. The specimen was peripheral blood.

The CDR3 sequence: CASSSGTGGLDTQYF. CDR3 DNA sequence: TGTGCCAGCAGTTCTGGGACAGGGGGCCTGGATACGCAGTATTTT. V and J are TRBV27 and TRBJ2-3; the match to TRBD1 covers 12 bases. V was clipped by 4 bases and J by 6 bases; unmatched bases: 5. The germline CDR1 and CDR2 sequences are MNHEY and SMNVEV (reference sequence). This CDR3 contains 15 residues.